This record looks at one TCR beta chain sequence and its context. Clones were read by immunoSEQ multiplex PCR, and TCRdb kept only the in-frame ones, dropping some. Among 110,000 to 150,000 clones listed, approximately 91% were seen once. The data stem from a study of CD4+ T cells in melanoma. Germline lookup yields CDR1 SGHNT and CDR2 YENEEA. The CDR3 runs 14 residues. The ends were cut back, 5 bases at V and 1 base at J, with 10 bases in the middle. The chain combines TRBV11-3 with TRBJ2-3; perhaps TRBD2 as D (7 bases). This TCR was sampled from a human donor with melanoma. CDR3 sequence: CASSKGGGTDTQYF. The CDR3 DNA is TGTGCCAGCAGCAAGGGGGGGGGCACAGATACGCAGTATTTT. Supplemented by reference TRBV11-3 and TRBJ2-3, the full variable domain reads EAGVVQSPRYKIIEKKQPVAFWCNPISGHNTLYWYLQNLGQGPELLIRYENEEAVDDSQLPKDRFSAERLKGVDSTLKIQPAELGDSAVYLCASSKGGGTDTQYFGPGTRLTVL.